This T cell receptor (beta chain) comes out of a study of PD-1 blockade in classical Hodgkin lymphoma. Whole-study results and caveats: Patients starting nivolumab under 1 year after ASCT were excluded.

Germline CDR1 reads ENHRY; CDR2 reads SYGVKD. V dropped 6 bases and J dropped 3; count of bases not matched to a gene: 5. This CDR3 is 14 amino acids long. TCRdb keeps only in-frame clones here, not all; method: immunoSEQ multiplex PCR. The table includes roughly 40,000 clones, approximately 87% detected once. Comment on this clone: The antigen remains unidentified.

Each patient experienced a relapse that followed autologous stem cell transplantation, and brentuximab vedotin exposure varied. This chain uses TRBV10-3 with TRBJ1-1; 9 bases are a match to TRBD1. The receptor's source is a human donor with classical Hodgkin lymphoma. Sequencing was performed on peripheral blood mononuclear cells (PBMCs), taken at baseline. The DNA of the CDR3 is TGTGCCATCAGGAGGGACAGGGCAGACACTGAAGCTTTCTTT. As protein: CAIRRDRADTEAFF.